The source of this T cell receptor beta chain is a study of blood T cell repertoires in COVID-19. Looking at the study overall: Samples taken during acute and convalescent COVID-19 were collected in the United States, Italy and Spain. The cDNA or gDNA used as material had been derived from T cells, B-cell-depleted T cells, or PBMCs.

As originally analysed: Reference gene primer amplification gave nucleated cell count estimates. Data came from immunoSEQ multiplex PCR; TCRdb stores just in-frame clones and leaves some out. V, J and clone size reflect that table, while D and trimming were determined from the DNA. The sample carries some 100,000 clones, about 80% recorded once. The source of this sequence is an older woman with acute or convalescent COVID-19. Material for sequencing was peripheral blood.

The CDR3: CASSSTPTGGLADTQYF. For the CDR3, the DNA is TGTGCCAGCAGCTCCACCCCCACGGGGGGGCTCGCAGATACGCAGTATTTT. The chain couples TRBV7-2 to TRBJ2-3; 8 positions match TRBD2. Trimming at V came to 4 bases and at J to 4 bases, leaving 13 bases not matched to a gene. This CDR3 region has 17 residues. Germline CDR1 is SGHTA and CDR2 is FQGNSA.